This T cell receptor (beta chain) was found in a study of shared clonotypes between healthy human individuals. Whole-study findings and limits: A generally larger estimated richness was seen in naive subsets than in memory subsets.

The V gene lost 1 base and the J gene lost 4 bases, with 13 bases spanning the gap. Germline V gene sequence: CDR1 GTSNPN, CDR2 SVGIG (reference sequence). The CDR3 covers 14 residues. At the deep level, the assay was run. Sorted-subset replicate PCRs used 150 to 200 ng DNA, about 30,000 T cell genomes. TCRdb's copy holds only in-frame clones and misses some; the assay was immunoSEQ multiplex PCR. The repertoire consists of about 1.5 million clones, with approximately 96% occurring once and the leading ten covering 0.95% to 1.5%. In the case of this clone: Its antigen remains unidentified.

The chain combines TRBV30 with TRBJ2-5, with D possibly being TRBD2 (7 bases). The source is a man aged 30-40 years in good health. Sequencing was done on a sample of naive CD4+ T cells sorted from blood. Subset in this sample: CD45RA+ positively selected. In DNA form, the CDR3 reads TGTGCCTGGAGTGGGGGGGGCCGCGGAGAGACCCAGTACTTC. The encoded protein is CAWSGGGRGETQYF.